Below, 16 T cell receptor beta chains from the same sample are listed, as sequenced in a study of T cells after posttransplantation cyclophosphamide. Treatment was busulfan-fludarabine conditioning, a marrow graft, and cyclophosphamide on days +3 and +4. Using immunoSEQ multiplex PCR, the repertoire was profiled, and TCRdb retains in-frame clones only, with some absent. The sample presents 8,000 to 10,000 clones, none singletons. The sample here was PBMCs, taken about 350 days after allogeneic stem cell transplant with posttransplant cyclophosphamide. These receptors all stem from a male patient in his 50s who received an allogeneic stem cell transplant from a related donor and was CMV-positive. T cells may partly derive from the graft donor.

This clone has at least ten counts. The CDR3 protein is CASSPSGASGRETQYF. The CDR3, as DNA: TGTGCCAGCAGCCCTTCGGGGGCTAGCGGGAGAGAGACCCAGTACTTC. The chain couples TRBV9 to TRBJ2-5; 10 bases are a match to TRBD2. V dropped 4 bases and J dropped 4; count of bases not matched to a gene: 10. Per the germline V gene, CDR1 is SGDLS and CDR2 is YYNGEE. The CDR3 is 16 residues long.

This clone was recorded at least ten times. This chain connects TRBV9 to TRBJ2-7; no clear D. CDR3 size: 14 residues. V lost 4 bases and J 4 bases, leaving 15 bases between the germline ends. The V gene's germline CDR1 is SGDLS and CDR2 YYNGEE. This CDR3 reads CASSPSGVRYEQYF. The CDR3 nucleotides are TGTGCCAGCAGCCCGAGTGGCGTGCGGTACGAGCAGTACTTC.

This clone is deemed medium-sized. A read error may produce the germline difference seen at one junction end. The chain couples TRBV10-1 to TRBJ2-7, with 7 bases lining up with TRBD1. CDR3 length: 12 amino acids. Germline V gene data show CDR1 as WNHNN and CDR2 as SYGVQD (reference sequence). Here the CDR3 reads CASSESGGQRVF. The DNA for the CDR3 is TGCGCCAGCAGTGAGTCAGGGGGACAGCGTGTCTTC.

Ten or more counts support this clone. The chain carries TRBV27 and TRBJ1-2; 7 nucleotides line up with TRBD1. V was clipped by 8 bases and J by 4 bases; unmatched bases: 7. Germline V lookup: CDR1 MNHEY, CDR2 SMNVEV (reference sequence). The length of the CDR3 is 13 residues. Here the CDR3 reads CASGQGGPYGYTF. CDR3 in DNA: TGTGCCAGCGGTCAGGGGGGCCCCTATGGCTACACCTTC.

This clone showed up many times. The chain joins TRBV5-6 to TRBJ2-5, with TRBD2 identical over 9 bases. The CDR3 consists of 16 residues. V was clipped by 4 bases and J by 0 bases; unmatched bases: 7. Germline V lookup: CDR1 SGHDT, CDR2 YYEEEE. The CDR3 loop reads CASSPGTSRHQETQYF. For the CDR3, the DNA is TGTGCCAGCAGCCCTGGGACTAGCAGACACCAAGAGACCCAGTACTTC.

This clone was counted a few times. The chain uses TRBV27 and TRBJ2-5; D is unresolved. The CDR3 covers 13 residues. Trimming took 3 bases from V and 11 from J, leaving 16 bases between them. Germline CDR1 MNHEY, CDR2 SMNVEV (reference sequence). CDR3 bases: TGTGCCAGCAGTTTTAACTCTATGAGTGAGCAGTACTTC. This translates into CASSFNSMSEQYF.

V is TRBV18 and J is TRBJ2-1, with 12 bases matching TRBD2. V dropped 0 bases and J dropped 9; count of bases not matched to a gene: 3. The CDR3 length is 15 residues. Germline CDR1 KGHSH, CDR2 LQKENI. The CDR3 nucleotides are TGTGCCAGCTCACCACCGCTAGCGGGAGGGTCTGAGCAGTTCTTC. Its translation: CASSPPLAGGSEQFF.

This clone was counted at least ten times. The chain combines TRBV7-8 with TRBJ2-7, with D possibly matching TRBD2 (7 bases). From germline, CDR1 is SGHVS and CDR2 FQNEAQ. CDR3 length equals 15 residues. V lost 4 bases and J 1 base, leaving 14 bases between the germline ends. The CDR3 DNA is TGTGCCAGCAGCTACGGGGGGCTCCTTTCCTACGAGCAGTACTTC. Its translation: CASSYGGLLSYEQYF.

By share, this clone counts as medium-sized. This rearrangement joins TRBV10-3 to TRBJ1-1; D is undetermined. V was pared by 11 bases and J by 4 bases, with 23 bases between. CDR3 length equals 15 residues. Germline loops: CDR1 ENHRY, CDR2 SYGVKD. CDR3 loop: CASEAERGLGTEAFF. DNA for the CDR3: TGTGCCTCTGAGGCAGAGCGTGGTCTAGGCACTGAAGCTTTCTTT.

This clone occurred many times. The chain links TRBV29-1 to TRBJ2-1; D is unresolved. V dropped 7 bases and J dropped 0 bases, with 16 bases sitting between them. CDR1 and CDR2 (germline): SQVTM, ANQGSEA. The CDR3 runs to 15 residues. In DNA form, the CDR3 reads TGCAGCGGACGTGAGCAGGTCAGCTCCTACAATGAGCAGTTCTTC. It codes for CSGREQVSSYNEQFF.

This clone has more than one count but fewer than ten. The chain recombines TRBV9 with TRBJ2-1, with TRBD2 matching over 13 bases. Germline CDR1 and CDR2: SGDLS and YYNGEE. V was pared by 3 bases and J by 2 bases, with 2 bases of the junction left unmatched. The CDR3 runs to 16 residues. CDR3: CASSAGTSGTYNEQFF. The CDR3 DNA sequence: TGTGCCAGCAGCGCCGGGACTAGCGGGACCTACAATGAGCAGTTCTTC.

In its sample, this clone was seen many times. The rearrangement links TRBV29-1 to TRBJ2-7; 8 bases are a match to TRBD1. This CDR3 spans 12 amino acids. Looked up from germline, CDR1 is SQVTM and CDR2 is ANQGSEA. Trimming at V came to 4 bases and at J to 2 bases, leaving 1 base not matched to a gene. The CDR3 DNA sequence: TGCAGCGTTGTGGGACAGGCCTACGAGCAGTACTTC. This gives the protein CSVVGQAYEQYF.

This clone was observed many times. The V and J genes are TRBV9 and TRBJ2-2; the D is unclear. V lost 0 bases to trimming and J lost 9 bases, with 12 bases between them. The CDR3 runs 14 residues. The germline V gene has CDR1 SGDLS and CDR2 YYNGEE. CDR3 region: CASSVDVDSWELFF. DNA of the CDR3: TGTGCCAGCAGCGTAGATGTCGACTCCTGGGAGCTGTTTTTT.

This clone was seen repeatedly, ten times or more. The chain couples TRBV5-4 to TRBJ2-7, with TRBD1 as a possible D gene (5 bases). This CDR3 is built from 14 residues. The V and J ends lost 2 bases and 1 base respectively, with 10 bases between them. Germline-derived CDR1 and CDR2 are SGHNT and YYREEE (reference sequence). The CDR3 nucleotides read TGTGCCAGCAGCTTCGACAGCCGTTCCTACGAGCAGTACTTC. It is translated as CASSFDSRSYEQYF.

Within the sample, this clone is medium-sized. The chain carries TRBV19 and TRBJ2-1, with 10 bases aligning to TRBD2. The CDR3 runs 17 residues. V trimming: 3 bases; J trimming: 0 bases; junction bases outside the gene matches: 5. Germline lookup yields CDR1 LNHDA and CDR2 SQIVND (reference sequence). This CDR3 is CASSIGTSADSYNEQFF. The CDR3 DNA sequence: TGTGCCAGTAGTATCGGGACTAGCGCGGACTCCTACAATGAGCAGTTCTTC.

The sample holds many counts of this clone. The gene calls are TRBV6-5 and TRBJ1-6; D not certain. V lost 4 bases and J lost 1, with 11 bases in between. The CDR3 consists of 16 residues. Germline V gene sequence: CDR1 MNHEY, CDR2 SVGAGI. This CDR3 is CASSSGRPSYNSPLHF. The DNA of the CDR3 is TGTGCCAGCAGTTCGGGAAGACCATCCTATAATTCACCCCTCCACTTT.